This is a list of T cell receptor beta chains from one sample in a study of OX40 agonist ivuxolimab in advanced cancers. Clones were read by immunoSEQ multiplex PCR, and TCRdb kept only the in-frame ones, dropping some. Of under 20,000 clones in the sample, just under 75% were seen once. Source: CD4+ or CD8+ T cells sorted from blood, taken in a trial of the OX40 agonist ivuxolimab. The receptors were gathered from an adult with an advanced solid tumor such as melanoma, head and neck, liver or kidney cancer. The CDR3 runs from the conserved cysteine through the conserved F or W.

>TRBJ2-7|TRBV15
CATSRTAGEEQYF
>TRBJ2-1|TRBV6-4
CASSDSEGSYNEQFF
>TRBJ2-7|TRBV29-1
CSVEVAAGTYEQYF
>TRBJ2-3|TRBV6-1
CASSEKVYGGSTDTQYF
>TRBJ1-4|TRBV10-3
CAISELDGSNEKLFF
>TRBJ1-1|TRBV28
CASRDPGFLEAAFF
>TRBJ2-5|TRBV15
CATSRGRVQETQYF
>TRBJ1-5|TRBV6-1
CASSEWGTDTNQPQHF
>TRBJ2-7|TRBV28
CASSPGTVPYEQYF
>TRBJ2-3|TRBV4-3
CASSQDRSGAQKTQYF
>TRBJ2-1|TRBV7-8
CASSKSTGLAGGGYEQFF
>TRBJ1-4|TRBV29-1
CSAGRTGADEKLFF
>TRBJ2-6|TRBV5-5
CASSLSRVGVGANVLTF
>TRBJ2-2|TRBV6-1
CASSVEAYGTNTGELFF
>TRBJ2-3|TRBV4-3
CASSHTRGASDTDTQYF
>TRBJ2-1|TRBV27
CASSLGLAGVEVF
>TRBJ1-1|TRBV30
CAWSVGEAEAFF
>TRBJ2-7|TRBV6-1
CASSEALDSPYEQYF
>TRBJ2-7|TRBV7-9
CASSLGTYEQYF
>TRBJ1-2|TRBV9
CASSVAVDRESYTF
>TRBJ2-7|TRBV7-6
CASSRYTGKLYEQYF
>TRBJ1-1|TRBV28
CASSLWFSAGNTEAFF
>TRBJ1-1|TRBV7-8
CASSPGPGGEAFF
>TRBJ2-5|TRBV5-4
CATHEDRGFETQYF
>TRBJ1-6|TRBV4-1
CASSQDAAENSPLHF
>TRBJ2-7|TRBV6-1
CASSEKWGNEQYF
>TRBJ1-2|TRBV4-1
CASSQDSQGGLYYGYTF
>TRBJ2-5|TRBV19
CASSPLDNVGARETQYF
>TRBJ2-1|TRBV27
CASRGGNEQFF
>TRBJ1-6|TRBV7-2
CASSLADWDSPLHF
>TRBJ1-2|TRBV1
CTSSQELRDRVNYGYTF
>TRBJ2-5|TRBV30
CALQGLYQETQYF
>TRBJ2-1|TRBV4-1
CASSLRSGLYNEQFF
>TRBJ2-2|TRBV19
CASTLETGRVTGELFF
>TRBJ2-1|TRBV4-2
CASSPALAGGLSEQFF
>TRBJ1-1|TRBV4-2
CASIPILREQGVSEAFF
>TRBJ2-3|TRBV19
CASSIVAGDTQYF
>TRBJ2-1|TRBV29-1
CSVEGGLDEQFF
>TRBJ2-1|TRBV6-5
CASSYSRTYNEQFF
>TRBJ2-1|TRBV6-5
CASSWGQKQFF
>TRBJ2-7|TRBV6-6
CASSYLQQGERYEQYF
>TRBJ2-7|TRBV6-5
CASSYSILPSYEQYF
>TRBJ2-7|TRBV7-6
CASSHKGSKDEQYF
>TRBJ2-7|TRBV25-1
CASSENRGGEQYF
>TRBJ1-4|TRBV27
CASSPHRGDGEKLFF